The next 22 T cell receptor beta chains were all read from a single sample in a study of CD8 T cells in ankylosing spondylitis. TCRdb fed the 5' RACE reads into MiXCR, producing one record per CDR3 protein. The table records around 150,000 distinct CDR3 sequences, 40% to 50% of them present only once. Material: synovial fluid, either unsorted or a sorted T cell fraction (not recorded which). These receptors were collected from a male donor with ankylosing spondylitis.

The rearrangement links TRBV20-1 to TRBJ2-7; 7 nucleotides agree with TRBD2. Trimming at V came to 5 bases and at J to 0 bases, leaving 4 bases not matched to a gene. The CDR3 is 13 residues long. CDR1 is DFQATT and CDR2 is SNEGSKA in the germline V gene (reference sequence). CDR3 nucleotide sequence: TGCAGTGCTGAAAGCGGGACCTCCTACGAGCAGTACTTC. Translated: CSAESGTSYEQYF.

There are a few counts of this clonotype. This chain links TRBV7-6 with TRBJ2-7, with TRBD2 matching over 8 bases. This CDR3 has 17 residues. V lost 1 base to trimming and J lost 0 bases; unmatched junction nucleotides: 8. Per germline, CDR1 SGHVS and CDR2 FNYEAQ. The CDR3 sequence is CASSLDPALAGSYEQYF. CDR3 DNA sequence: TGTGCCAGCAGCTTAGACCCAGCGCTAGCGGGCTCCTACGAGCAGTACTTC.

This clonotype was seen at least ten times. V usage is TRBV30 and J usage is TRBJ2-1; perhaps TRBD2 as D (7 bases). The V and J ends lost 0 bases and 4 bases respectively, with 16 bases between them. CDR3 length: 16 residues. Per germline, CDR1 GTSNPN and CDR2 SVGIG (reference sequence). CDR3 sequence (DNA): TGTGCCTGGAGTGTACGAGGGGGAGGGCTTTACAATGAGCAGTTCTTC. This encodes CAWSVRGGGLYNEQFF.

The chain uses TRBV3-1 and TRBJ2-1; perhaps TRBD1 as D (6 bases). The CDR3 is 16 amino acids. Deletions cut 4 bases from V and 2 bases from J, with 15 bases between. Germline V gene sequence: CDR1 LGHDT, CDR2 YNNKEL (reference sequence). The chain's CDR3 is CASSPTGWGTYNEQFF. For the CDR3, the DNA is TGTGCCAGCAGCCCAACAGGGTGGGGAACCTACAATGAGCAGTTCTTC.

The V call is TRBV15, the J call TRBJ2-1; 10 bases are shared with TRBD1. From germline, CDR1 is LNHNV and CDR2 YYDKDF (reference sequence). The length of the CDR3 is 14 residues. The junction had 0 bases not matched to a gene; V was cut back by 1 base and J by 6 bases. Here the CDR3 reads CATSRGTGGNEQFF. The CDR3 DNA reads as TGTGCCACCAGCAGAGGGACAGGGGGCAATGAGCAGTTCTTC.

This clonotype appeared a few times. CDR3 DNA: TGTGCCAGCAGCCAAACGGCCGGGACTAGCGGCTCAGAGACCCAGTACTTC. Its protein product is CASSQTAGTSGSETQYF. The chain combines TRBV3-1 with TRBJ2-5; 11 bases map to TRBD2. This CDR3 is built from 17 residues. V was clipped by 2 bases and J by 4 bases; unmatched bases: 9. The germline V gene encodes CDR1 LGHDT and CDR2 YNNKEL (reference sequence).

The CDR3 DNA sequence: TGTGCAGAAACCCAGGGGCCACCCAACAATGAGCAGTTCTTC. Translation gives CAETQGPPNNEQFF. J is TRBJ2-1 and V is TRBV7-9; the D gene is possibly TRBD1 (6 bases). Germline V gives CDR1 SEHNR, CDR2 FQNEAQ (reference sequence). The CDR3 has 14 residues.

The chain is built from TRBV10-3 and TRBJ2-5; D gene ambiguous. CDR3 size: 13 residues. The V end was cut by 4 bases, the J end by 4 bases, with 10 bases between. Germline V gene lookup returns CDR1 ENHRY and CDR2 SYGVKD. CDR3 sequence (DNA): TGTGCCATCAGTGTCCGTCCGGGAGAGACCCAGTACTTC. As protein: CAISVRPGETQYF.

The chain joins TRBV20-1 to TRBJ2-2; TRBD1 agrees at 8 bases. J lost 5 bases, V lost 3 bases, and 2 bases had no gene match. Looked up from germline, CDR1 is DFQATT and CDR2 is SNEGSKA (reference sequence). This CDR3 comprises 13 residues. The DNA of the CDR3 is TGCAGTGCTAGCGACAGGGGAACCGGGGAGCTGTTTTTT. Translation: CSASDRGTGELFF.

The chain carries TRBV5-6 and TRBJ2-1; 7 bases map to TRBD1. CDR3 length: 13 amino acids. CDR1 is SGHDT, CDR2 YYEEEE, per germline. Trimming took 4 bases from V and 5 from J; bases not matched to a gene: 3. Here the CDR3 DNA reads TGTGCCAGCAGCCGACAGGGAAACAATGAGCAGTTCTTC. It encodes CASSRQGNNEQFF.

The rearrangement joins TRBV12-3 or TRBV12-4 to TRBJ2-7; 8 bases fit TRBD2. Trimming at V came to 7 bases and at J to 1 base, leaving 6 bases not matched to a gene. This CDR3 contains 14 residues. DNA for the CDR3: TGTGCCAGCACCCTTGCGGGAGGATCCTACGAGCAGTACTTC. Translating it yields CASTLAGGSYEQYF.

The rearrangement links TRBV7-9 to TRBJ1-1; TRBD1 might be the D (6 bases). The V end lost 1 base, the J end lost 3 bases, and 9 bases lay between the germline ends. Per germline, CDR1 SEHNR and CDR2 FQNEAQ (reference sequence). This CDR3 is built from 14 residues. CDR3 coding DNA: TGTGCCAGCAGCTTAGAGGAGGGGGACACTGAAGCTTTCTTT. Residues: CASSLEEGDTEAFF.

This clonotype was recorded a few times. This rearrangement joins TRBV10-3 to TRBJ2-3, with D hard to call. Germline CDR1 and CDR2: ENHRY and SYGVKD. Trimming took 8 bases from V and 0 from J, leaving 9 bases between them. CDR3 length: 13 amino acids. The CDR3 coding sequence is TGTGCCATCTCGCGGCCTAGCACAGATACGCAGTATTTT. It yields the protein CAISRPSTDTQYF.

This chain connects TRBV20-1 to TRBJ1-4; no definite D call. Per germline, CDR1 DFQATT and CDR2 SNEGSKA (reference sequence). The CDR3 runs to 9 residues. CDR3: CRLGGGPFF. The CDR3, as DNA: TGCAGATTGGGAGGAGGACCTTTTTTT.

This clonotype occurred many times. The chain is built from TRBV19 and TRBJ1-2; D uncertain. The CDR3 runs to 13 residues. With 5 bases removed from V and 4 bases from J, the gap between germline ends came to 11 bases. Germline CDR1 reads LNHDA; CDR2 reads SQIVND (reference sequence). CDR3 protein: CASSSAVGYGYTF. CDR3 in DNA: TGTGCCAGTAGTTCGGCCGTCGGCTATGGCTACACCTTC.

This clonotype was found a few times. The V gene is TRBV11-2, the J gene TRBJ1-1, with D possibly TRBD1 on 6 matching bases. This CDR3 has 13 amino acids. Trimming pared 3 bases from V and 4 bases from J, leaving 9 bases between. Germline CDR1 is SGHAT and CDR2 is FQNNGV. The CDR3 coding sequence is TGTGCCAGCAGCTTTGGGGGGGCCACTGAAGCTTTCTTT. This translates into CASSFGGATEAFF.

CDR3 protein: CASSQDLGGNTEAFF. The CDR3 DNA reads TGCGCCAGCAGCCAAGATCTTGGTGGTAACACTGAAGCTTTCTTT. The chain couples TRBV4-3 to TRBJ1-1; D not certain. Trimming took 0 bases from V and 2 from J, leaving 10 bases between them. In germline, CDR1 is LGHNA, CDR2 YSLEER. This CDR3 has 15 amino acids.

In its sample, this clonotype was seen a few times. The V call is TRBV12-3 or TRBV12-4, the J call TRBJ2-2; a possible D gene is TRBD2 (5 bases). The ends were cut back, 5 bases at V and 2 bases at J, with 12 bases in the middle. The CDR3 runs 15 residues. This chain's CDR3 is CASSPGRGNTGELFF. CDR3 DNA sequence: TGTGCCAGCAGTCCTGGACGGGGAAACACCGGGGAGCTGTTTTTT.

This clonotype has just a few counts. This sequence joins TRBV3-1 and TRBJ2-1; D not resolved. The CDR3 is 13 amino acids. The V and J ends lost 4 bases and 8 bases respectively, with 12 bases between them. Germline V gene data show CDR1 as LGHDT and CDR2 as YNNKEL (reference sequence). CDR3 DNA sequence: TGTGCCAGCAGCCCCCGACTCTTGGATGAGCAGTTCTTC. Its translation: CASSPRLLDEQFF.

This clonotype was seen only a few times. V is TRBV16 and J is TRBJ1-3; D gene unclear. Germline V gives CDR1 KGHSY, CDR2 FQNENV. Trimming removed 4 bases at V and 4 bases at J, with 11 bases between. The CDR3 sequence is 14 residues long. As DNA, the CDR3 is TGTGCCAGCAGCCGACCGTTTCTGGGAAACACCATATATTTT. It codes for CASSRPFLGNTIYF.

This clonotype has more than one count but fewer than ten. The rearrangement links TRBV12-3 or TRBV12-4 to TRBJ1-3, with D unclear. V was shortened by 6 bases and J by 2 bases, with 17 bases between the two germline ends. The CDR3 has 16 residues. The DNA of the CDR3 is TGTGCCAGCAGCCACCGGGCGGGGAAGACTGGAAACACCATATATTTT. It encodes CASSHRAGKTGNTIYF.

The chain carries TRBV15 and TRBJ1-2; D unresolved. Deletions cut 3 bases from V and 0 bases from J, with 8 bases between. Germline values: CDR1 LNHNV, CDR2 YYDKDF (reference sequence). The CDR3 loop spans 14 amino acids. The CDR3: CATSRTPSNYGYTF. For the CDR3, the DNA is TGTGCCACCAGCAGGACACCGTCTAACTATGGCTACACCTTC. Complete variable domain (other parts from reference TRBV15 and TRBJ1-2): DAMVIQNPRYQVTQFGKPVTLSCSQTLNHNVMYWYQQKSSQAPKLLFHYYDKDFNNEADTPDNFQSRRPNTSFCFLDIRSPGLGDTAMYLCATSRTPSNYGYTFGSGTRLTVV.